The clone carrying this T cell receptor beta chain has just a few counts. This specimen comes from a study of tumor-infiltrating lymphocytes in oesophageal squamous cell carcinoma. Germline V lookup: CDR1 SGDLS, CDR2 YYNGEE. The ends lost 0 bases at V and 1 base at J; junction bases unmatched: 6. The CDR3 contains 16 residues. TCRdb reprocessed the PCR reads via MiXCR and lists one record per CDR3 protein. The table shows more than 10,000 distinct CDR3 sequences, with approximately 52% occurring only once. The sequencing sample was made of esophageal tumor tissue. This chain joins TRBV9 and TRBJ1-1, with 7 bases that match TRBD1. The TCR sequence derives from a female donor with esophageal squamous cell carcinoma. The CDR3 loop reads CASSVETGWGNTEAFF. CDR3 DNA: TGTGCCAGCAGCGTAGAGACAGGGTGGGGGAACACTGAAGCTTTCTTT.